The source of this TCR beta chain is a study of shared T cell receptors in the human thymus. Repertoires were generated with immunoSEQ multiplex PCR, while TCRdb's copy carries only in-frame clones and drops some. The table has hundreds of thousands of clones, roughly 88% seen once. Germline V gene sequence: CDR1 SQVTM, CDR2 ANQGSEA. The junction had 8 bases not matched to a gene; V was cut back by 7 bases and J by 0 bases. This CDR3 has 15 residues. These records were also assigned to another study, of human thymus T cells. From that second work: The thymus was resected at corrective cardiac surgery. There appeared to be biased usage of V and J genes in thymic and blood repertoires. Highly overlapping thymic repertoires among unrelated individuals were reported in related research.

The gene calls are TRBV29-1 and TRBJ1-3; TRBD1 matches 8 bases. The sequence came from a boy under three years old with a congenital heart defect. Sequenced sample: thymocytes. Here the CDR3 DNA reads TGCAGCGCCGCGACAGGGGCGCTCTCTGGAAACACCATATATTTT. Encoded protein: CSAATGALSGNTIYF.